This T cell receptor (beta chain) was recorded in a study of T cell responses to AZD1222 COVID-19 vaccine. Libraries were prepared by immunoSEQ multiplex PCR; TCRdb keeps only in-frame clonotypes and omits some of them. The sample records 150,000 to 160,000 clones, 85% to 90% being singletons. For this clone: What it binds is unknown.

V lost 1 base and J lost 3, with 12 bases in between. Germline V gives CDR1 MNHNS, CDR2 SASEGT. The CDR3 extends over 15 amino acids. Study-level results: It should be noted that donors were predominantly white British and more often female, and clonal diversity was possibly underestimated. Reports indicate that nearly half of spike-specific TCRs are directed at unmutated variant regions.

The chain links TRBV6-1 to TRBJ1-2; D gene uncertain. This clonotype was obtained from an adult who received the AZD1222 COVID-19 vaccine. Material: peripheral blood, obtained 28 days after the second AZD1222 dose. This CDR3 is CASSEGGGRYYGYTF. The CDR3 DNA sequence: TGTGCCAGCAGTGAAGGGGGTGGGCGCTACTATGGCTACACCTTC.